The 8 T cell receptor beta chains listed next were all sequenced from one sample in a study of TET2 disruption in CD19-targeted CAR T cells. The treatment is: autologous CTL019 cells: CD19 CAR with 4-1BB and CD3 zeta domains. Their antigens remain unidentified. Generated by immunoSEQ multiplex PCR, the TCRdb table keeps only in-frame clones and is missing some. The table for this sample gives 25,000 to 30,000 clones. The material was CD8- CAR+ T cells sorted from cultured blood T cells, obtained for CD19 CAR T cell therapy. Subset noted: CD8-negative CAR-positive T cells from the infusion product. These receptors originate from a man aged 65-85 years with chronic lymphocytic leukemia.

In the case of this clone: The missing CDR3 end, 3 residues past where the read stops, is filled in from the germline J gene. The gene calls are TRBV7-9 and TRBJ1-1; D possibly corresponds to TRBD1 (5 bases). Trimming left V 3 bases short and J 4 bases short, with 9 bases between. Looked up from germline, CDR1 is SEHNR and CDR2 is FQNEAQ (reference sequence). The CDR3 covers 13 residues. CDR3 amino acids: CASSLTDSTEAFF. The DNA read from the CDR3 is TGTGCCAGCAGCTTGACAGATAGCACTGAA.

To note about this clone: The CDR3 end lies 3 residues beyond the end of the read and is filled in from the germline J gene. Other DNA sequences in the same sample also yield this CDR3. The chain carries TRBV20-1 and TRBJ1-2, with D perhaps matching TRBD1 (5 bases). This CDR3 contains 13 residues. The germline gives CDR1 DFQATT, CDR2 SNEGSKA (reference sequence). The CDR3 region is CSAKGRGWLGYTF. The DNA read from the CDR3 is TGCAGTGCTAAGGGTAGGGGTTGGCTGGGT.

Worth noting for this clone: The sequenced fragment ends 3 residues before the CDR3 boundary, so the rest is inferred from the germline J gene. J is TRBJ2-4 and V is TRBV19; the D gene is possibly TRBD1 (5 bases). The CDR3 has 15 amino acids. Germline CDR1 LNHDA, CDR2 SQIVND (reference sequence). CDR3 protein: CASSIGDSTNYGQYF. The sequenced part of the CDR3 DNA is TGTGCCAGTAGTATAGGAGACAGTACTAACTATGGT.

About this clone itself: Read coverage stops 3 residues before the CDR3 terminus; the germline J gene supplies the remainder. V usage is TRBV7-2 and J usage is TRBJ1-1, with D perhaps matching TRBD1 (6 bases). Trimming shortened V by 3 bases and J by 2 bases, and 10 bases separated the two germline ends. Germline V lookup: CDR1 SGHTA, CDR2 FQGNSA. The CDR3 has 14 residues. The CDR3 region is CASSFGGFNTEAFF. CDR3 DNA (partial): TGTGCCAGCAGCTTTGGGGGCTTTAACACTGAA.

The covered CDR3 bases are TGTGCCAGCAGTTTATCCGGCACTGAA. Translated: CASSLSGTE. The whole CDR3 is CASSLSGTEAFF. The gene calls are TRBV27 and TRBJ1-1; D remains ambiguous. With the read ending 3 residues before the CDR3 end, the germline J gene is used to fill in that end. V lost 0 bases and J lost 4, with 3 bases in between. Germline loops: CDR1 MNHEY, CDR2 SMNVEV (reference sequence). This CDR3 is 12 amino acids long.

The part of the CDR3 DNA that was read is TGTGCCAACTCCCCACCCCTAGCGGGGGGGCCAAGGGAGACC. Translated, it gives CANSPPLAGGPRET. The whole CDR3 protein is CANSPPLAGGPRETQYF. The chain has TRBV18 and TRBJ2-5; 12 positions agree with TRBD2. The read terminates 3 residues before the CDR3 end, so the remaining end is supplied by the germline J gene. Trimming removed 10 bases from V and 5 bases from J; junction bases left unmatched: 17. This CDR3 is 17 amino acids long. Germline V gene data show CDR1 as KGHSH and CDR2 as LQKENI. The full variable domain, its missing parts supplied by reference TRBV18 and TRBJ2-5, is NAGVMQNPRHLVRRRGQEARLRCSPMKGHSHVYWYRQLPEEGLKFMVYLQKENIIDESGMPKERFSAEFPKEGPSILRIQQVVRGDSAAYFCANSPPLAGGPRETQYFGPGTRLLVL.

Remarks on this clone: The CDR3 end falls 3 residues outside the read, so it is completed with the germline J gene. J is TRBJ2-4 and V is TRBV6-1; 7 positions match TRBD1. The CDR3 runs 15 residues. Per germline, CDR1 MNHNS and CDR2 SASEGT. The CDR3 here is CASGGRGTANYGQYF. Partial CDR3 DNA: TGTGCCAGCGGTGGAAGGGGGACAGCAAACTATGGT.

Note on this clone: One end of the junction fails to match germline, which may point to a read error. The sequence runs out 3 residues before the end of the CDR3; the remainder is reconstructed from the germline J gene. The chain links TRBV7-9 to TRBJ1-4, with TRBD1 identical over 7 bases. Looked up from germline, CDR1 is SEHNR and CDR2 is FQNEAQ (reference sequence). The CDR3 covers 14 residues. The CDR3 is CSSSLTGLGEKLFF. The CDR3 DNA, read in part, is TGTTCCAGCAGCCTGACAGGGTTAGGGGAAAAA.